Listed here are 32 T cell receptor beta chains from one sample, sequenced in a study of shared clonotypes between healthy human individuals. CD8 cells regarded as naive lacked CD45RO, were positively chosen for CCR7, and omitted terminally differentiated effector memory CD45RA+ cells. Clones were read by immunoSEQ multiplex PCR, and TCRdb kept only the in-frame ones, dropping some. The sample yields about 2.1 million clones, 93% seen once. Material for sequencing was naive CD8+ T cells from PBMCs. These receptors came from a man aged 18 to 30 in good health. Some clones in this sample may be carry-over from other donors' samples.

The chain joins TRBV28 to TRBJ1-5, with D hard to call. The V and J ends lost 3 bases and 2 bases respectively, with 11 bases between them. CDR1 is MDHEN and CDR2 is SYDVKM in the germline V gene. CDR3 length: 15 amino acids. The chain's CDR3 is CASSLREWGNQPQHF. DNA of the CDR3: TGTGCCAGCAGTTTGCGGGAATGGGGCAATCAGCCCCAGCATTTT.

The chain has TRBV7-3 and TRBJ2-3; 11 bases agree with TRBD1. J was trimmed by 4 bases and V by 5 bases; bases with no gene match: 5. Germline V gene data show CDR1 as SGHTA and CDR2 as FQGTGA. The CDR3 runs 15 residues. DNA for the CDR3: TGTGCCAGCAGCCCCGGGACAGGGGGAGCAGATACGCAGTATTTT. This encodes CASSPGTGGADTQYF.

Points on this clone: The same CDR3 can be traced to other DNA sequences in this sample. The chain is built from TRBV9 and TRBJ2-1; 11 nucleotides line up with TRBD2. Germline CDR1 SGDLS, CDR2 YYNGEE. The V and J ends lost 3 bases and 5 bases, in that order; junction bases with no gene match: 7. The CDR3 is 16 amino acids. This CDR3 is CASSASGTSGNNEQFF. The CDR3 nucleotides read TGTGCCAGCAGCGCCTCCGGGACTAGCGGAAACAATGAGCAGTTCTTC.

The genes are TRBV6-1 and TRBJ2-1, with D perhaps matching TRBD2 (6 bases). Trimming took 6 bases from V and 12 from J, leaving 9 bases between them. Germline CDR1 MNHNS, CDR2 SASEGT. The CDR3 contains 10 residues. The CDR3 is CASRAGGQFF. The CDR3 DNA reads as TGTGCCAGCAGAGCCGGGGGGCAGTTCTTC.

This clone appeared once. The V gene is TRBV11-1, the J gene TRBJ2-2, with TRBD2 as a possible D gene (5 bases). The CDR3 sequence is 16 residues long. The germline V gene encodes CDR1 SGHAT and CDR2 FQDESV (reference sequence). The V and J ends lost 5 bases and 5 bases respectively, with 18 bases between them. CDR3 nucleotide sequence: TGTGCCAGCAGCCATAGTGACTATCTAGTGACCGGGGAGCTGTTTTTT. It codes for CASSHSDYLVTGELFF.

V is TRBV10-3 and J is TRBJ2-7, with unresolved D. The CDR3 is 15 residues long. Trimming left V 3 bases short and J 3 bases short, with 15 bases between. Germline V lookup: CDR1 ENHRY, CDR2 SYGVKD. The CDR3 nucleotides read TGTGCCATCAGTGACCAGCAATTCGGAAGCTACGAGCAGTACTTC. Its protein product is CAISDQQFGSYEQYF.

The chain uses TRBV29-1 and TRBJ2-7; possible D gene TRBD2, 6 bases. This CDR3 comprises 11 residues. Germline V CDR1 and CDR2: SQVTM, ANQGSEA. The CDR3 DNA reads as TGCAGTGGGAGGTCAATGTACGAGCAGTACTTC. This sequence encodes CSGRSMYEQYF.

The rearrangement links TRBV9 to TRBJ2-3; TRBD2 matches at 10 bases. With 3 bases clipped from V and 2 bases from J, the junction kept 15 bases outside the gene matches. Germline V CDR1 and CDR2: SGDLS, YYNGEE. The CDR3 extends over 19 amino acids. CDR3 amino acids: CASSEPSPPSGRVTDTQYF. The CDR3 coding sequence is TGTGCCAGCAGCGAGCCGTCTCCCCCTAGCGGGAGAGTCACAGATACGCAGTATTTT.

This chain joins TRBV9 and TRBJ2-3; the D call may be TRBD1 or TRBD2 (5 bases each). The CDR3 sequence is 15 residues long. CDR1 and CDR2 from the germline V gene are SGDLS and YYNGEE. V was cut by 3 bases and J by 6 bases, with 17 bases left in between. CDR3 nucleotides: TGTGCCAGCAGCGCGTACGGGACGGTCGCGGATACGCAGTATTTT. It is translated as CASSAYGTVADTQYF.

The V gene is TRBV11-2, the J gene TRBJ2-7, with D unresolved. Germline CDR1 and CDR2: SGHAT and FQNNGV. This CDR3 has 14 residues. Trimming removed 8 bases at V and 5 bases at J, with 19 bases between. CDR3 region: CASRPASKVDEQYF. The CDR3 nucleotides are TGTGCCAGCCGGCCGGCCTCAAAGGTGGACGAGCAGTACTTC.

The rearrangement links TRBV30 to TRBJ1-2; D is undetermined. Trimming stripped 0 bases from V and 0 bases from J, with 11 bases between. The CDR3 loop spans 15 amino acids. Looked up from germline, CDR1 is GTSNPN and CDR2 is SVGIG (reference sequence). CDR3 in amino acids: CAWSVNSVSNYGYTF. As DNA, the CDR3 is TGTGCCTGGAGTGTAAATTCGGTTTCTAACTATGGCTACACCTTC.

The gene calls are TRBV29-1 and TRBJ2-1; no definite D call. The V end was cut by 1 base, the J end by 0 bases, with 10 bases between. The CDR3 extends over 15 amino acids. Per germline, CDR1 SQVTM and CDR2 ANQGSEA. The CDR3, as DNA: TGCAGCGTTGAAGGGACGATGCTCTCCTACAATGAGCAGTTCTTC. Protein: CSVEGTMLSYNEQFF.

The chain carries TRBV5-6 and TRBJ2-7; possibly TRBD2 for D (6 bases). Trimming took off 0 bases at V and 7 bases at J, with 17 bases between the two ends. In germline, CDR1 is SGHDT, CDR2 YYEEEE. This CDR3 has 15 amino acids. CDR3 sequence reads: CASSLGAGGWQEQYF. The CDR3 DNA reads TGTGCCAGCAGCTTGGGGGCCGGGGGATGGCAGGAGCAGTACTTC.

The genes are TRBV9 and TRBJ1-2; 8 nucleotides match TRBD1. CDR1 SGDLS and CDR2 YYNGEE come from the germline V gene. J gave up 13 bases and V 0 bases, and 11 bases lay outside the gene matches. There are 14 residues in the CDR3. The CDR3 spells CASSVGDRLVAGTF. DNA for the CDR3: TGTGCCAGCAGCGTAGGGGACAGGCTGGTCGCTGGCACCTTC.

This chain uses TRBV7-9 with TRBJ1-3; 7 bases line up with TRBD1. V shed 11 bases, J shed 2 bases, and the junction held 9 bases outside the gene matches. Germline V gene data show CDR1 as SEHNR and CDR2 as FQNEAQ (reference sequence). CDR3 length: 14 amino acids. CDR3 loop: CAEFTGTAGNTIYF. Here the CDR3 DNA reads TGTGCCGAGTTTACCGGGACAGCTGGAAACACCATATATTTT.

The chain uses TRBV10-3 and TRBJ2-3; the D gene is possibly TRBD1 (7 bases). V lost 6 bases and J 6 bases, leaving 19 bases between the germline ends. The CDR3 contains 15 residues. CDR1 and CDR2 from the germline V gene are ENHRY and SYGVKD. The CDR3 DNA follows: TGTGCCATCAGCCAAGGGGGGAGACAGGGTGATACGCAGTATTTT. It is translated as CAISQGGRQGDTQYF.

The chain recombines TRBV7-9 with TRBJ1-5, with D unclear. CDR3 length: 18 residues. V dropped 5 bases and J dropped 0 bases, with 20 bases sitting between them. Germline loops: CDR1 SEHNR, CDR2 FQNEAQ (reference sequence). CDR3 DNA sequence: TGTGCCAGCAGCCCGGGAACAGAACGTATGTATAGCAATCAGCCCCAGCATTTT. It specifies CASSPGTERMYSNQPQHF.

This clone was recorded a few times. The chain combines TRBV14 with TRBJ2-7; no clear D gene. The V gene lost 5 bases and the J gene lost 0 bases, with 14 bases spanning the gap. CDR3 length equals 15 residues. Germline values: CDR1 SGHDN, CDR2 FVKESK. CDR3 nucleotide sequence: TGTGCCAGCAGCTCTACAGACCGCCCCTCCTACGAGCAGTACTTC. Translated, it gives CASSSTDRPSYEQYF.

The gene calls are TRBV29-1 and TRBJ2-1; D remains ambiguous. Germline V gene lookup returns CDR1 SQVTM and CDR2 ANQGSEA. The CDR3 runs to 13 residues. The V end was cut by 6 bases, the J end by 0 bases, with 9 bases between. The CDR3 DNA reads as TGCAGCGTCCACATTAGCTCCTACAATGAGCAGTTCTTC. The encoded protein is CSVHISSYNEQFF.

V is TRBV27 and J is TRBJ2-7; D is perhaps TRBD1 or TRBD2 (6 bases each). The germline V and J ends were trimmed by 5 bases and 3 bases, with 20 bases remaining between them. This CDR3 region has 16 residues. The germline gives CDR1 MNHEY, CDR2 SMNVEV (reference sequence). Here the CDR3 DNA reads TGTGCCAGCAGTCCTACAGGGCGCGGGGACTTCTACGAGCAGTACTTC. Amino acids: CASSPTGRGDFYEQYF.

The chain couples TRBV7-8 to TRBJ1-5; a weak D match, TRBD1 (5 bases). Trimming took 5 bases from V and 2 from J, leaving 13 bases between them. The CDR3 is 15 residues long. Germline values: CDR1 SGHVS, CDR2 FQNEAQ. The CDR3 DNA follows: TGTGCCAGCAGCCAAGGCCAGGGAGGCAATCAGCCCCAGCATTTT. This encodes CASSQGQGGNQPQHF.

The chain combines TRBV18 with TRBJ2-1, with 9 bases lining up with TRBD2. The CDR3 runs 18 residues. J was trimmed by 7 bases and V by 0 bases; bases with no gene match: 13. In germline, CDR1 is KGHSH, CDR2 LQKENI. The CDR3 spells CASSPPAYGGRAFNEQFF. The DNA for the CDR3 is TGTGCCAGCTCACCACCGGCCTATGGCGGGAGGGCCTTTAATGAGCAGTTCTTC.

The chain employs TRBV13 and TRBJ2-1, with TRBD2 identical over 13 bases. Germline lookup yields CDR1 PRHDT and CDR2 FYEKMQ (reference sequence). V gave up 5 bases and J gave up 4 bases; unmatched junction bases: 5. The CDR3 is 16 amino acids. The CDR3 sequence is CASSHRTSGGYNEQFF. The CDR3 region has the DNA TGTGCCAGCAGCCATCGGACTAGCGGGGGATACAATGAGCAGTTCTTC.

V usage is TRBV27 and J usage is TRBJ2-2, with D perhaps TRBD1 (6 bases). Germline V lookup: CDR1 MNHEY, CDR2 SMNVEV (reference sequence). This CDR3 has 15 residues. Trimming cost V 2 bases and J 3 bases, with 10 bases left between them. In DNA form, the CDR3 reads TGTGCCAGCAGTTTAAGGGACATCGACACCGGGGAGCTGTTTTTT. It translates to CASSLRDIDTGELFF.

V usage is TRBV2 and J usage is TRBJ2-5; 8 nucleotides line up with TRBD1. Germline CDR1 and CDR2: SNHLY and FYNNEI. The V and J ends lost 6 bases and 0 bases, in that order; junction bases with no gene match: 12. The CDR3 is 17 amino acids. Here the CDR3 reads CASSPLPGQENQETQYF. CDR3 nucleotide sequence: TGTGCCAGCAGCCCATTACCGGGACAGGAAAACCAAGAGACCCAGTACTTC. The whole variable domain, remainder taken from reference TRBV2 and TRBJ2-5, is EPEVTQTPSHQVTQMGQEVILRCVPISNHLYFYWYRQILGQKVEFLVSFYNNEISEKSEIFDDQFSVERPDGSNFTLKIRSTKLEDSAMYFCASSPLPGQENQETQYFGPGTRLLVL.

This sequence joins TRBV11-2 and TRBJ2-7, with 7 bases that match TRBD2. Germline V gene sequence: CDR1 SGHAT, CDR2 FQNNGV. V lost 4 bases, J lost 7 bases, and 10 bases stayed unmatched. The CDR3 spans 14 residues. The DNA for the CDR3 is TGTGCCAGCAGCTCAAGCGGGGTCTCGGTTGAGCAGTACTTC. Protein sequence: CASSSSGVSVEQYF. Drawing the rest from reference TRBV11-2 and TRBJ2-7, the complete variable domain is EAGVAQSPRYKIIEKRQSVAFWCNPISGHATLYWYQQILGQGPKLLIQFQNNGVVDDSQLPKDRFSAERLKGVDSTLKIQPAKLEDSAVYLCASSSSGVSVEQYFGPGTRLTVT.

V usage is TRBV10-3 and J usage is TRBJ2-1, with 7 bases identical to TRBD1. Germline V lookup: CDR1 ENHRY, CDR2 SYGVKD. The CDR3 length is 13 residues. Trimming removed 11 bases from V and 5 bases from J; junction bases left unmatched: 9. CDR3 in amino acids: CASQGVGDNEQFF. CDR3 DNA: TGTGCCTCCCAGGGGGTTGGGGACAATGAGCAGTTCTTC.

V and J are TRBV4-1 and TRBJ1-4; tentatively, D is TRBD1 (6 bases). The CDR3 sequence is 14 residues long. The germline V gene has CDR1 MGHRA and CDR2 YSYEKL. Between the trimmed V and J ends, which lost 3 bases and 7 bases, there was a span of 12 bases. CDR3 coding DNA: TGCGCCAGCAGCCACCTGACAGGTTCTGAAAAACTGTTTTTT. Encoded protein: CASSHLTGSEKLFF.

This chain links TRBV15 with TRBJ1-2; D possibly corresponds to TRBD1 (5 bases). Germline lookup yields CDR1 LNHNV and CDR2 YYDKDF (reference sequence). The V gene lost 8 bases and the J gene lost 3 bases, with 22 bases spanning the gap. This CDR3 is built from 16 residues. This chain's CDR3 is CATDPGLRGADYGYTF. The CDR3, as DNA: TGTGCCACCGACCCTGGCTTGCGAGGGGCGGACTATGGCTACACCTTC.

The rearrangement uses TRBV27 and TRBJ1-1; tentatively, D is TRBD1 (5 bases). Germline V lookup: CDR1 MNHEY, CDR2 SMNVEV (reference sequence). The length of the CDR3 is 13 residues. Trimming pared 3 bases from V and 7 bases from J, leaving 12 bases between. CDR3 nucleotides: TGTGCCAGCAGTTTTCCGGGGGGAGGTGAAGCTTTCTTT. Amino acid sequence: CASSFPGGGEAFF.

V is TRBV5-1 and J is TRBJ2-1; the match to TRBD2 covers 7 bases. After removal of 3 bases from V and 5 bases from J, the junction contained 11 bases not matched to a gene. Germline V CDR1 and CDR2: SGHRS, YFSETQ. The CDR3 is 16 amino acids. The CDR3 loop reads CASSSAPASGNNEQFF. The CDR3 DNA follows: TGCGCCAGCAGCTCGGCCCCGGCTAGCGGAAACAATGAGCAGTTCTTC.

The chain combines TRBV7-6 with TRBJ2-5; 7 nucleotides align to TRBD1. V lost 4 bases and J lost 1; bases outside the gene matches: 9. The CDR3 loop spans 16 amino acids. The germline V gene encodes CDR1 SGHVS and CDR2 FNYEAQ. As DNA, the CDR3 is TGTGCCAGCAGCTCTCTATTCCGGGACAGCCAAGAGACCCAGTACTTC. Residues: CASSSLFRDSQETQYF.